The next 25 T cell receptor beta chains were all read from a single sample in a study of blood T cell repertoires in COVID-19. Here immunoSEQ multiplex PCR was the method, and the copy in TCRdb shows in-frame clones only, minus some. This table holds about 180,000 clones, about 81% found once. The sample was peripheral blood. The receptors stem from a woman of 80 years or more with COVID-19, enrolled during active disease.

The rearrangement uses TRBV6-6 and TRBJ2-2; D possibly corresponds to TRBD2 (5 bases). Trimming took off 5 bases at V and 6 bases at J, with 13 bases between the two ends. CDR3 length equals 14 residues. In germline, CDR1 is MNHNY, CDR2 SVGAGI (reference sequence). CDR3 sequence: CASSQLPGSGELFF. The CDR3 bases are TGTGCCAGCAGTCAACTGCCGGGGTCCGGGGAGCTGTTTTTT.

The rearrangement uses TRBV29-1 and TRBJ2-7, with TRBD1 matching over 7 bases. The V gene end was trimmed by 4 bases and the J gene end by 4 bases; junction bases not matched to a gene: 10. CDR3 length equals 14 residues. The germline V gene encodes CDR1 SQVTM and CDR2 ANQGSEA. DNA for the CDR3: TGCAGCGTTGCAGCGGACAGGAACCTTTACGAGCAGTACTTC. Protein sequence: CSVAADRNLYEQYF.

CDR3 coding DNA: TGCGCCAGCAGCCAAGATCGGGCCTACGAGCAGTACTTC. Translated: CASSQDRAYEQYF. The chain links TRBV4-3 to TRBJ2-7, with D hard to call. Per germline, CDR1 LGHNA and CDR2 YSLEER. With 0 bases removed from V and 2 bases from J, the gap between germline ends came to 5 bases. The CDR3 runs 13 residues.

The gene calls are TRBV3-1 (or the pseudogene TRBV3-2) and TRBJ2-7, with D possibly matching TRBD2 (7 bases). This CDR3 region has 14 residues. The germline V gene encodes CDR1 LGHDT and CDR2 YNNKEL (reference sequence). V lost 2 bases and J lost 5, with 13 bases in between. This CDR3 reads CASSQSRGAHEQYF. The CDR3 DNA reads as TGTGCCAGCAGCCAAAGTCGGGGGGCCCACGAGCAGTACTTC.

The chain carries TRBV27 and TRBJ2-3; TRBD2 aligns across 10 bases. Germline values: CDR1 MNHEY, CDR2 SMNVEV (reference sequence). With V trimmed by 1 base and J by 0 bases, 19 bases remained unmatched. The CDR3 is 22 amino acids. The CDR3 is CASSLWGELAGQTSTSTDTQYF. CDR3 nucleotides: TGTGCCAGCAGTTTATGGGGTGAACTAGCGGGGCAAACGTCAACTAGCACAGATACGCAGTATTTT.

The CDR3 DNA is TGTGCCATACTCCCGGGGGACTCCTACGAGCAGTACTTC. Protein: CAILPGDSYEQYF. The V gene is TRBV2, the J gene TRBJ2-7, with a possible D match to TRBD2 (6 bases). V lost 10 bases to trimming and J lost 0 bases, with 13 bases between them. CDR3 length equals 13 residues. Germline V gives CDR1 SNHLY, CDR2 FYNNEI.

This clone came up a few times. V usage is TRBV7-6 and J usage is TRBJ2-7; TRBD1 matches at 9 bases. V dropped 8 bases and J dropped 6; count of bases not matched to a gene: 14. There are 15 residues in the CDR3. Germline V lookup: CDR1 SGHVS, CDR2 FNYEAQ. The CDR3 spells CASERSGTGISEQYF. DNA of the CDR3: TGTGCCAGCGAACGTTCCGGGACAGGGATCTCCGAGCAGTACTTC. Drawing the rest from reference TRBV7-6 and TRBJ2-7, the complete variable domain is GAGVSQSPRYKVTKRGQDVALRCDPISGHVSLYWYRQALGQGPEFLTYFNYEAQQDKSGLPNDRFSAERPEGSISTLTIQRTEQRDSAMYRCASERSGTGISEQYFGPGTRLTVT.

With respect to this clone: An end of the junction does not agree with germline; a read error may underlie this. The chain combines TRBV5-4 with TRBJ2-5, with 14 nucleotides matching TRBD2. Germline loops: CDR1 SGHNT, CDR2 YYREEE (reference sequence). The CDR3 consists of 16 residues. The CDR3 loop reads CASSLGLAGEPESQYF. The DNA for the CDR3 is TGTGCCAGCAGCCTGGGACTAGCGGGGGAACCAGAGTCCCAGTACTTC.

This clone was observed a few times. V and J are TRBV4-1 and TRBJ2-1; 11 nucleotides match TRBD2. This CDR3 region has 16 residues. V was pared by 4 bases and J by 6 bases, with 8 bases of the junction left unmatched. CDR1 is MGHRA and CDR2 is YSYEKL in the germline V gene. The CDR3: CASSLLPTSGINEQFF. The CDR3 coding sequence is TGCGCCAGCAGCCTACTACCGACTAGCGGGATCAATGAGCAGTTCTTC.

The rearrangement links TRBV6-5 to TRBJ2-7; 8 nucleotides agree with TRBD1. The CDR3 has 15 residues. CDR1 MNHEY and CDR2 SVGAGI come from the germline V gene. V was pared by 7 bases and J by 7 bases, with 15 bases of the junction left unmatched. CDR3 sequence reads: CASNRQGQNLPEQYF. CDR3 in DNA: TGTGCCAGCAACCGACAGGGGCAGAACTTGCCGGAGCAGTACTTC.

The V gene is TRBV6-5, the J gene TRBJ2-7; TRBD1 matches at 9 bases. Per germline, CDR1 MNHEY and CDR2 SVGAGI. The junction had 9 bases not matched to a gene; V was cut back by 6 bases and J by 6 bases. The CDR3 covers 14 residues. The CDR3 spells CASRDGTGYFEQYF. In DNA form, the CDR3 reads TGTGCCAGCAGGGACGGGACAGGGTACTTCGAGCAGTACTTC.

The rearrangement joins TRBV18 to TRBJ2-7; 8 bases line up with TRBD2. Germline CDR1 is KGHSH and CDR2 is LQKENI. CDR3 length: 15 amino acids. After removal of 6 bases from V and 0 bases from J, the junction contained 7 bases not matched to a gene. CDR3 DNA sequence: TGTGCCAGCTCCCTAACCGGGACTAGCTCCTACGAGCAGTACTTC. Protein sequence: CASSLTGTSSYEQYF.

The genes are TRBV18 and TRBJ2-1; TRBD2 agrees at 9 bases. Germline assignment: CDR1 KGHSH and CDR2 LQKENI. Trimming took 4 bases from V and 8 from J; bases not matched to a gene: 6. The CDR3 runs to 14 residues. The CDR3 DNA reads TGTGCCAGCTCACTAGCGGGAGCTGAGGATGAGCAGTTCTTC. Amino acid sequence: CASSLAGAEDEQFF.

The rearrangement uses TRBV6-6 and TRBJ1-2, with 10 bases that match TRBD1. The CDR3 runs 13 residues. Germline values: CDR1 MNHNY, CDR2 SVGAGI (reference sequence). V dropped 5 bases and J dropped 8; count of bases not matched to a gene: 5. CDR3 coding DNA: TGTGCCAGCAGTCAGACAGGGGGCGAGGGCTACACCTTC. Residues: CASSQTGGEGYTF.

This clone was picked up a small number of times. The CDR3 DNA reads TGTGCCAGCAGGCACCGGTTCGAGCAGTACTTC. Translation gives CASRHRFEQYF. The chain uses TRBV6-5 and TRBJ2-7; D is unresolved. The V and J ends lost 6 bases and 6 bases respectively, with 9 bases between them. There are 11 residues in the CDR3. Germline V gene sequence: CDR1 MNHEY, CDR2 SVGAGI.

The chain employs TRBV14 and TRBJ1-6; no definite D call. Germline CDR1 is SGHDN and CDR2 is FVKESK. The CDR3 contains 14 residues. The germline V and J ends were trimmed by 2 bases and 11 bases, with 13 bases remaining between them. CDR3 DNA sequence: TGTGCCAGCAGCCAACGCTCGCGAGGGACACCCCTCCACTTT. Residues: CASSQRSRGTPLHF.

This clone was seen only a few times. V and J are TRBV20-1 and TRBJ1-1; the D is unclear. CDR3 size: 11 residues. With 1 base removed from V and 5 bases from J, the gap between germline ends came to 5 bases. Germline-derived CDR1 and CDR2 are DFQATT and SNEGSKA (reference sequence). CDR3 sequence (DNA): TGCAGTGCTAGAGGAGAAACTGAAGCTTTCTTT. It specifies CSARGETEAFF.

The chain employs TRBV7-9 and TRBJ2-2; no reliable D call. This CDR3 spans 17 amino acids. The germline CDR1 and CDR2 sequences are SEHNR and FQNEAQ (reference sequence). The V and J ends lost 1 base and 0 bases respectively, with 12 bases between them. This chain's CDR3 is CASSLVFGGSNTGELFF. Here the CDR3 DNA reads TGTGCCAGCAGCTTAGTCTTCGGCGGATCGAACACCGGGGAGCTGTTTTTT. Using reference TRBV7-9 and TRBJ2-2 for the parts outside the CDR3, the full variable domain is DTGVSQNPRHKITKRGQNVTFRCDPISEHNRLYWYRQTLGQGPEFLTYFQNEAQLEKSRLLSDRFSAERPKGSFSTLEIQRTEQGDSAMYLCASSLVFGGSNTGELFFGEGSRLTVL.

This chain links TRBV19 with TRBJ1-5; tentatively, D is TRBD1 (5 bases). Deletions cut 2 bases from V and 0 bases from J, with 14 bases between. Germline-derived CDR1 and CDR2 are LNHDA and SQIVND (reference sequence). The CDR3 runs 17 residues. CDR3 amino acids: CASSIRAGSSSNQPQHF. CDR3 nucleotide sequence: TGTGCCAGTAGTATAAGGGCAGGGTCTTCTAGCAATCAGCCCCAGCATTTT. Using reference TRBV19 and TRBJ1-5 for the parts outside the CDR3, the full variable domain is DGGITQSPKYLFRKEGQNVTLSCEQNLNHDAMYWYRQDPGQGLRLIYYSQIVNDFQKGDIAEGYSVSREKKESFPLTVTSAQKNPTAFYLCASSIRAGSSSNQPQHFGDGTRLSIL.

V is TRBV10-3 and J is TRBJ1-1; D unresolved. Trimming pared 11 bases from V and 0 bases from J, leaving 16 bases between. CDR3 length equals 14 residues. Germline V gene sequence: CDR1 ENHRY, CDR2 SYGVKD. For the CDR3, the DNA is TGTGCCGCATCCATAAGTCAGATGAACACTGAAGCTTTCTTT. This translates into CAASISQMNTEAFF.

This chain connects TRBV15 to TRBJ1-4; no reliable D call. V gave up 1 base and J gave up 5 bases, with 5 bases separating them. CDR1 and CDR2 (germline): LNHNV, YYDKDF (reference sequence). This CDR3 has 13 residues. CDR3 DNA: TGTGCCACCAGCAGAGCCGGGAATGAAAAACTGTTTTTT. Its protein product is CATSRAGNEKLFF.

The chain uses TRBV11-3 and TRBJ1-6; a possible D gene is TRBD1 (6 bases). This CDR3 is 12 amino acids long. The germline V and J ends were trimmed by 5 bases and 13 bases, with 12 bases remaining between them. Germline CDR1 SGHNT, CDR2 YENEEA. The CDR3 loop reads CASSTWGPPLHF. The DNA for the CDR3 is TGTGCCAGCAGCACCTGGGGGCCTCCCCTCCACTTT.

The chain couples TRBV7-9 to TRBJ2-6; D possibly corresponds to TRBD1 (5 bases). V lost 4 bases and J lost 2, with 12 bases in between. This CDR3 has 16 amino acids. Per germline, CDR1 SEHNR and CDR2 FQNEAQ (reference sequence). The CDR3 region has the DNA TGTGCCAGCAGCTCCCGACGGACACCTGGGGCCAACGTCCTGACTTTC. Translation: CASSSRRTPGANVLTF.

This clone showed up just once. This sequence joins TRBV19 and TRBJ2-7; 10 nucleotides match TRBD1. The CDR3 extends over 15 amino acids. Germline V gene lookup returns CDR1 LNHDA and CDR2 SQIVND (reference sequence). The junction had 4 bases not matched to a gene; V was cut back by 1 base and J by 4 bases. This CDR3 is CASSIGGTGVYEQYF. The CDR3 region has the DNA TGTGCCAGTAGTATAGGAGGGACAGGGGTATACGAGCAGTACTTC.

In regard to this clone: This sample includes further DNA sequences coding for the same CDR3. This rearrangement joins TRBV19 to TRBJ1-5; no clear D. Trimming left V 3 bases short and J 3 bases short, with 6 bases between. There are 13 residues in the CDR3. Looked up from germline, CDR1 is LNHDA and CDR2 is SQIVND (reference sequence). The CDR3 is CASSISSNQPQHF. The CDR3, as DNA: TGTGCCAGTAGTATCTCTTCCAATCAGCCCCAGCATTTT.